These T cell receptor beta chains were read from a single sample in a study of blood T cell repertoires in COVID-19. Data came from immunoSEQ multiplex PCR; TCRdb stores just in-frame clones and leaves some out. The top ten hold about 1.5% of the sample, which has roughly 400,000 clones, roughly 90% seen once. The sample taken for sequencing was PBMCs or T cells enriched from blood (not recorded which). The receptors stem from a young woman who had been exposed to COVID-19. Each CDR3 is given with its conserved first and last residue. Each record gives: V gene, D gene, J gene, clone size, CDR3 protein, CDR3 DNA. A D gene is named only where the DNA matches it firmly. Some rows have no size entry. The others give once, few or many, or a class for an expanded clone.

V: TRBV18; D: NA; J: TRBJ2-1; size: NA; CDR3: CASSPVIAVTQYNEQFF; DNA: TGTGCCAGCTCACCAGTAATAGCGGTAACTCAATACAATGAGCAGTTCTTC
V: TRBV5-1; D: TRBD2; J: TRBJ2-7; size: NA; CDR3: CASSKTIPGLAGDYEQYF; DNA: TGCGCCAGCAGCAAGACAATACCGGGACTAGCGGGAGATTACGAGCAGTACTTC
V: TRBV11-3; D: NA; J: TRBJ2-2; size: NA; CDR3: CASSYLNTGELFF; DNA: TGTGCCAGCAGCTACTTAAACACCGGGGAGCTGTTTTTT
V: TRBV27; D: NA; J: TRBJ2-7; size: NA; CDR3: CASSPTDSGAYEQYF; DNA: TGTGCCAGCAGTCCGACCGACAGTGGGGCCTACGAGCAGTACTTC
V: TRBV27; D: NA; J: TRBJ2-7; size: NA; CDR3: CASSLAGTYEQYF; DNA: TGTGCCAGCAGTTTGGCAGGCACCTACGAGCAGTACTTC
V: TRBV6-1; D: NA; J: TRBJ1-6; size: NA; CDR3: CASSDRGTPLHF; DNA: TGTGCCAGCAGTGACAGGGGAACACCCCTCCACTTT
V: TRBV27; D: TRBD1; J: TRBJ1-3; size: NA; CDR3: CASSRRGLSGNTIYF; DNA: TGTGCCAGCAGTCGCAGGGGGCTTTCTGGAAACACCATATATTTT
V: TRBV12-1; D: NA; J: TRBJ2-4; size: NA; CDR3: CASKLLVTQLAKNIQYF; DNA: TGTGCCAGCAAGCTTTTGGTGACACAACTAGCCAAAAACATTCAGTACTTC
V: TRBV27; D: TRBD1; J: TRBJ1-6; size: NA; CDR3: CASSFDRGKAYNSPLHF; DNA: TGTGCCAGCAGTTTCGACAGGGGGAAGGCCTATAATTCACCCCTCCACTTT
V: TRBV7-2; D: NA; J: TRBJ1-2; size: NA; CDR3: CASSSGLTNYGYTF; DNA: TGTGCCAGCAGCTCGGGACTGACTAACTATGGCTACACCTTC
V: TRBV5-1; D: NA; J: TRBJ2-5; size: NA; CDR3: CASSLAGETQYF; DNA: TGCGCCAGCAGCTTGGCGGGGGAGACCCAGTACTTC
V: TRBV3-1/TRBV3-2; D: NA; J: TRBJ1-2; size: NA; CDR3: CASSQRGPQGYTF; DNA: TGTGCCAGCAGCCAACGAGGCCCGCAGGGCTACACCTTC
V: TRBV7-9; D: TRBD2; J: TRBJ2-1; size: NA; CDR3: CASSRTSGRNEQFF; DNA: TGTGCCAGCAGCCGGACTAGTGGTAGGAATGAGCAGTTCTTC
V: TRBV28; D: NA; J: TRBJ2-2; size: few; CDR3: CASRLRVTGELFF; DNA: TGTGCCAGCAGGTTACGGGTAACCGGGGAGCTGTTTTTT
V: TRBV5-3; D: TRBD2; J: TRBJ2-5; size: NA; CDR3: CARCGSQETQYF; DNA: TGTGCCAGATGCGGGAGCCAAGAGACCCAGTACTTC
V: TRBV28; D: TRBD1; J: TRBJ1-2; size: NA; CDR3: CAISTRGQDYGYTF; DNA: TGTGCCATCAGCACGAGGGGGCAGGACTATGGCTACACCTTC
V: TRBV7-8; D: NA; J: TRBJ1-6; size: NA; CDR3: CASSLGTEYNSPLHF; DNA: TGTGCCAGCAGCTTAGGGACAGAGTACAATTCACCCCTCCACTTT
V: TRBV7-9; D: TRBD1; J: TRBJ2-6; size: once; CDR3: CASSLAAGGPASGANVLTF; DNA: TGTGCCAGCAGCTTAGCGGCAGGGGGCCCCGCCTCTGGGGCCAACGTCCTGACTTTC
V: TRBV6-2/TRBV6-3; D: NA; J: TRBJ2-3; size: NA; CDR3: CASSFAIRGFSTDTQYF; DNA: TGTGCCAGCAGTTTCGCTATCAGGGGTTTTAGCACAGATACGCAGTATTTT
V: TRBV30; D: TRBD1; J: TRBJ1-5; size: NA; CDR3: CASGTGDWGNQPQHF; DNA: TGTGCCTCAGGGACAGGGGATTGGGGCAATCAGCCCCAGCATTTT
V: TRBV10-1; D: NA; J: TRBJ1-1; size: few; CDR3: CASSADSEAFF; DNA: TGCGCCAGCAGCGCGGACAGCGAAGCTTTCTTT
V: TRBV11-2; D: TRBD2; J: TRBJ2-1; size: NA; CDR3: CASSLAGSGYNEQFF; DNA: TGTGCCAGCAGCTTAGCAGGTAGCGGGTACAATGAGCAGTTCTTC
V: TRBV28; D: NA; J: TRBJ2-1; size: once; CDR3: CASMTTASSFF; DNA: TGTGCCAGTATGACGACTGCCTCCTCGTTCTTC
V: TRBV24-1; D: TRBD1; J: TRBJ2-3; size: NA; CDR3: CATSDLHTGQGTDTQYF; DNA: TGTGCCACCAGTGATTTGCATACCGGACAGGGCACAGATACGCAGTATTTT
V: TRBV5-4; D: TRBD1; J: TRBJ2-1; size: NA; CDR3: CASSPGGRVNEQFF; DNA: TGTGCCAGCAGCCCAGGGGGCAGGGTCAATGAGCAGTTCTTC
V: TRBV5-6; D: NA; J: TRBJ2-3; size: NA; CDR3: CASSLLVGVTDTQYF; DNA: TGTGCCAGCAGCTTGCTGGTGGGAGTCACAGATACGCAGTATTTT
V: TRBV9; D: TRBD2; J: TRBJ2-1; size: few; CDR3: CASSVGPSGTNNEQFF; DNA: TGTGCCAGCAGCGTAGGTCCTAGCGGGACCAACAATGAGCAGTTCTTC
V: TRBV23-1; D: TRBD1; J: TRBJ2-7; size: NA; CDR3: CASSQSTADRVVGEQYF; DNA: TGCGCCAGCAGTCAATCGACGGCGGACAGGGTAGTAGGCGAGCAGTACTTC
V: TRBV28; D: TRBD2; J: TRBJ2-1; size: NA; CDR3: CASSLSSGRSNEQFF; DNA: TGTGCCAGCAGTTTATCTAGCGGGAGGTCCAATGAGCAGTTCTTC
V: TRBV28; D: TRBD1; J: TRBJ1-5; size: NA; CDR3: CASSLDRGYYSNQPQHF; DNA: TGTGCCAGCAGTTTAGACAGGGGGTACTATAGCAATCAGCCCCAGCATTTT
V: TRBV24-1; D: NA; J: TRBJ2-1; size: NA; CDR3: CATSALSGTLYNEQFF; DNA: TGTGCCACCAGTGCCCTATCCGGGACACTTTACAATGAGCAGTTCTTC
V: TRBV29-1; D: NA; J: TRBJ1-1; size: NA; CDR3: CSPGLMNTEAFF; DNA: TGCAGTCCGGGACTCATGAACACTGAAGCTTTCTTT
V: TRBV10-3; D: TRBD1; J: TRBJ2-7; size: NA; CDR3: CAIRGTGGYEQYF; DNA: TGTGCCATCAGGGGGACAGGGGGCTACGAGCAGTACTTC
V: TRBV18; D: NA; J: TRBJ1-5; size: once; CDR3: CASSPQETSNQPQHF; DNA: TGTGCCAGCTCACCACAGGAGACTAGCAATCAGCCCCAGCATTTT
V: TRBV7-8; D: NA; J: TRBJ1-6; size: NA; CDR3: CASSLGQDTLSSYNSPLHF; DNA: TGTGCCAGCAGCTTAGGCCAGGACACCCTAAGCTCCTATAATTCACCCCTCCACTTT
V: TRBV28; D: TRBD2; J: TRBJ2-1; size: NA; CDR3: CASTDRLAGSNEQFF; DNA: TGTGCCAGCACCGATAGACTAGCGGGAAGCAATGAGCAGTTCTTC
V: TRBV5-4; D: TRBD2; J: TRBJ2-7; size: NA; CDR3: CASSPSGGLADYEQYF; DNA: TGTGCCAGCAGCCCATCCGGAGGACTAGCGGACTACGAGCAGTACTTC
V: TRBV11-2; D: TRBD2; J: TRBJ2-5; size: NA; CDR3: CASSLSSGSAETQYF; DNA: TGTGCCAGCAGCTTAAGTAGCGGGAGTGCAGAGACCCAGTACTTC
V: TRBV6-5; D: TRBD2; J: TRBJ2-7; size: NA; CDR3: CASSYSSGGSYEQYF; DNA: TGTGCCAGCAGTTACTCGAGTGGCGGGAGCTACGAGCAGTACTTC
V: TRBV14; D: NA; J: TRBJ1-1; size: once; CDR3: CASSPRGNTEAFF; DNA: TGTGCCAGCAGCCCACGGGGGAACACTGAAGCTTTCTTT
V: TRBV20-1; D: TRBD1; J: TRBJ2-3; size: once; CDR3: CSASRGTQYF; DNA: TGCAGTGCTAGCAGGGGGACGCAGTATTTT
V: TRBV4-3; D: TRBD2; J: TRBJ2-3; size: NA; CDR3: CASSTLLAGGPKDTQYF; DNA: TGCGCCAGCAGCACGCTGCTAGCGGGGGGGCCCAAAGATACGCAGTATTTT